This is a list of T cell receptor beta chains from one sample in a study of T cells in Graves' hyperthyroidism and ophthalmopathy. TCRdb re-derived calls from the multiplex PCR reads in MiXCR, one entry per CDR3 protein. In the table there are about 710,000 distinct CDR3 sequences, over 15% of which are singletons. Material for sequencing was blood. These receptor sequences come from a young man with Graves' hyperthyroidism. CDR3s include the opening cysteine and the closing phenylalanine or tryptophan. A D gene is named only where the DNA matches it firmly. Size is stated for part of the rows, as once, few or many counts, or as a class when the clone is expanded.

v_call	j_call	d_call	clone_size	cdr3_length	cdr3_aa
TRBV28	TRBJ1-2	TRBD1	-	14	CASSQQGQGGGYTF
TRBV30	TRBJ2-7	-	few	14	CAWSVFSRPYEQYF
TRBV27	TRBJ1-5	-	many	17	CASSTWDGLKQNQPQHF
TRBV19	TRBJ1-2	TRBD1	few	15	CASSIQATGPYGYTF
TRBV28	TRBJ2-1	-	-	15	CASSFVRVAYNEQFF
TRBV12-3/TRBV12-4	TRBJ1-3	-	many	12	CASSFGVDTIYF
TRBV19	TRBJ2-7	TRBD2	-	17	CASSPPGTSGRSGEQYF
TRBV12-3/TRBV12-4	TRBJ1-2	-	-	13	CASTNSPNYAYTF
TRBV30	TRBJ2-7	-	few	14	CAWSALARSYEQYF
TRBV29-1	TRBJ2-7	TRBD1	many	14	CSVEDGGQGDEQYF
TRBV27	TRBJ2-1	-	many	17	CASSLRLPGSPYNEQFF
TRBV7-2	TRBJ2-7	-	few	14	CASRSPGSGAEQYF
TRBV10-3	TRBJ2-7	-	few	16	CAISDSKQGSSYEQYF
TRBV9	TRBJ2-7	-	few	15	CASSVGRSITYEQYF
TRBV9	TRBJ2-5	TRBD1	-	17	CASSVAGLTGGLETQYF
TRBV7-9	TRBJ1-5	-	once	14	CASSLSAGNQPQHF
TRBV28	TRBJ2-7	-	many	13	CASSTVGSYEQYF
TRBV7-9	TRBJ2-1	-	few	15	CASSAVQGRPLEQFF
TRBV16	TRBJ1-1	-	-	15	CASSQSSRLNTEAFF
TRBV30	TRBJ2-2	TRBD1	many	14	CAWRDRANTGELFF
TRBV19	TRBJ2-2	TRBD2	few	14	CASSIREGTGELFF
TRBV19	TRBJ2-3	TRBD2	-	15	CASSGGTLGGNTQYF
TRBV2	TRBJ2-7	-	many	12	CASTLGPYEQYF
TRBV5-1	TRBJ2-1	TRBD1	many	13	CASKRGQGDEQFF